Below, 16 T cell receptor beta chains from the same sample are listed, as sequenced in a study of post-analysis software for immune sequencing data (dated by TCRdb to 2015 to 2017). Broader findings and caveats from the paper: Significantly higher frequencies in patients than in controls were found for several TRBV segments, including TRBV5-6, TRBV5-1 and TRBV20-1.

Library prep was done by PCR. For sequencing, an Illumina HiSeq 2500 was employed. Unique molecular identifiers were incorporated into TCR beta cDNA libraries to reduce PCR and sequencing biases. TCRdb reworked the public reads: Q25 trimming with fastp, MiXCR clone assembly, productive beta chains retained. One record per CDR3 amino acid sequence lists the most common genes and DNA. In this sample the table shows 820,000 or so distinct CDR3 sequences, 53% of which occur a single time. Together, the top ten hold about 4.5% of the sample. No antigens are known for them. Sequencing was done on a sample of blood. The receptors were gathered from a girl between 10 and 17 years old with multiple sclerosis.

This clonotype was detected once. This rearrangement joins TRBV27 to TRBJ1-1, with D possibly being TRBD1 (5 bases). CDR3 length: 15 amino acids. Trimming took off 6 bases at V and 4 bases at J, with 18 bases between the two ends. In germline, CDR1 is MNHEY, CDR2 SMNVEV (reference sequence). CDR3 DNA sequence: TGTGCCAGCAGATCGAGAGGGGAGTCTCTCACTGAAGCTTTCTTT. It translates to CASRSRGESLTEAFF.

V and J are TRBV5-1 and TRBJ2-2; a possible D gene is TRBD1 (6 bases). Trimming took off 5 bases at V and 2 bases at J, with 13 bases between the two ends. The CDR3 is 15 residues long. Germline V gene sequence: CDR1 SGHRS, CDR2 YFSETQ. The CDR3: CASSPWTENTGELFF. The CDR3 bases are TGCGCCAGCAGTCCTTGGACAGAAAACACCGGGGAGCTGTTTTTT.

This clonotype appeared a few times. The gene calls are TRBV10-3 and TRBJ2-7; no reliable D call. Germline V gene sequence: CDR1 ENHRY, CDR2 SYGVKD. V shed 3 bases and J shed 0 bases, with 18 bases lying between them. The CDR3 runs to 17 residues. The CDR3 sequence: CAISETPNALSSYEQYF. CDR3 coding DNA: TGTGCCATCAGTGAAACCCCGAACGCGTTGAGCTCCTACGAGCAGTACTTC.

DNA for the CDR3: TGTGCCAGCAGTGTCGGTTTGACGGCGTGGGATGAGCAGTACTTC. Its protein product is CASSVGLTAWDEQYF. The chain links TRBV6-4 to TRBJ2-7, with D unresolved. Germline V gives CDR1 MRHNA, CDR2 SNTAGT. The CDR3 is made up of 15 amino acids. V dropped 4 bases and J dropped 7 bases, with 20 bases sitting between them.

The chain employs TRBV7-3 and TRBJ1-1; D uncertain. CDR1 and CDR2 (germline): SGHTA, FQGTGA. The CDR3 has 15 amino acids. The V and J ends lost 6 bases and 5 bases respectively, with 19 bases between them. The CDR3 is CASRQSIPRRTEAFF. CDR3 sequence (DNA): TGTGCCAGCAGGCAAAGTATACCGAGGAGGACTGAAGCTTTCTTT.

This clonotype was seen a few times. The chain employs TRBV5-1 and TRBJ2-3; the D is unclear. This CDR3 is built from 16 residues. The V end was cut by 0 bases, the J end by 3 bases, with 14 bases between. Germline V lookup: CDR1 SGHRS, CDR2 YFSETQ. CDR3 loop: CASSLGSGGRTDTQYF. The CDR3 DNA follows: TGCGCCAGCAGCTTGGGTTCCGGTGGCAGAACAGATACGCAGTATTTT.

This rearrangement joins TRBV14 to TRBJ1-2; TRBD1 is a possible D gene (6 bases). The CDR3 has 14 amino acids. Germline V lookup: CDR1 SGHDN, CDR2 FVKESK. V lost 4 bases and J 3 bases, leaving 12 bases between the germline ends. The CDR3 region has the DNA TGTGCCAGCAGCCCAGGACAGCCGGACTATGGCTACACCTTC. The encoded protein is CASSPGQPDYGYTF.

The V call is TRBV29-1, the J call TRBJ2-7; 12 bases are shared with TRBD2. This CDR3 comprises 13 residues. Germline V gives CDR1 SQVTM, CDR2 ANQGSEA. The V and J ends lost 4 bases and 5 bases, in that order; junction bases with no gene match: 3. The CDR3 DNA reads as TGCAGCGTTGGACTAGCGGGAGTACACGAGCAGTACTTC. Translating it yields CSVGLAGVHEQYF.

The chain uses TRBV6-1 and TRBJ2-7; D call uncertain. Germline assignment: CDR1 MNHNS and CDR2 SASEGT. V was clipped by 8 bases and J by 3 bases, with 14 bases between them. The CDR3 is 13 residues long. CDR3 nucleotides: TGTGCCAGCGCCCAAGCGTGGGACTACGAGCAGTACTTC. Amino acids: CASAQAWDYEQYF.

This chain joins TRBV20-1 and TRBJ1-3; D is possibly TRBD1 (5 bases). Between the trimmed V and J ends, which lost 3 bases and 0 bases, there was a span of 21 bases. Germline V gene data show CDR1 as DFQATT and CDR2 as SNEGSKA (reference sequence). This CDR3 has 18 residues. The CDR3 sequence is CSASKGPRGSGSGNTIYF. DNA of the CDR3: TGCAGTGCTAGTAAGGGGCCGCGAGGGTCCGGCTCTGGAAACACCATATATTTT.

The gene calls are TRBV25-1 and TRBJ1-5; D not certain. Between the trimmed V and J ends, which lost 0 bases and 3 bases, there was a span of 6 bases. This CDR3 is 14 amino acids long. Germline V gene data show CDR1 as MGHDK and CDR2 as SYGVNS. The CDR3: CASSEYVDNQPQHF. CDR3 nucleotides: TGTGCCAGCAGTGAATATGTGGACAATCAGCCCCAGCATTTT. Based on the CDR3 plus reference TRBV25-1 and TRBJ1-5, the full variable domain is EADIYQTPRYLVIGTGKKITLECSQTMGHDKMYWYQQDPGMELHLIHYSYGVNSTEKGDLSSESTVSRIRTEHFPLTLESARPSHTSQYLCASSEYVDNQPQHFGDGTRLSIL.

In its sample, this clonotype was seen a few times. The chain joins TRBV20-1 to TRBJ2-7, with 13 bases aligning to TRBD2. This CDR3 spans 16 amino acids. V lost 3 bases, J lost 4 bases, and 9 bases stayed unmatched. Germline CDR1 reads DFQATT; CDR2 reads SNEGSKA (reference sequence). CDR3 in amino acids: CSARPGLAGRSYEQYF. In nucleotides, the CDR3 is TGCAGTGCTAGGCCGGGACTAGCGGGACGTTCGTACGAGCAGTACTTC.

The chain joins TRBV7-3 to TRBJ1-2; TRBD1 might be the D (5 bases). V lost 5 bases to trimming and J lost 8 bases, with 9 bases between them. Germline assignment: CDR1 SGHTA and CDR2 FQGTGA. The CDR3 is 11 amino acids. DNA of the CDR3: TGTGCCAGCAGCCAGGGTGCAGGCTACACCTTC. Protein sequence: CASSQGAGYTF.

The CDR3 DNA sequence: TGTGCCAGCCGGGACAGGGGGCTTTGGGAGACCCAGTACTTC. Its translation: CASRDRGLWETQYF. The rearrangement uses TRBV6-4 and TRBJ2-7, with 12 bases fitting TRBD1. Near its end, the DNA agrees better with TRBJ2-5, so the J call may be wrong. Germline V gene data show CDR1 as MRHNA and CDR2 as SNTAGT. There are 14 residues in the CDR3.

The V gene is TRBV5-1, the J gene TRBJ1-1; 8 bases match TRBD1. J was trimmed by 4 bases and V by 3 bases; bases with no gene match: 2. Germline V lookup: CDR1 SGHRS, CDR2 YFSETQ. This CDR3 has 13 amino acids. CDR3 sequence: CASSSGTGTEAFF. The CDR3 DNA follows: TGCGCCAGCAGCTCTGGGACAGGCACTGAAGCTTTCTTT. Complete variable domain (other parts from reference TRBV5-1 and TRBJ1-1): KAGVTQTPRYLIKTRGQQVTLSCSPISGHRSVSWYQQTPGQGLQFLFEYFSETQRNKGNFPGRFSGRQFSNSRSEMNVSTLELGDSALYLCASSSGTGTEAFFGQGTRLTVV.

The chain recombines TRBV3-1 with TRBJ2-7, with D uncertain. Per germline, CDR1 LGHDT and CDR2 YNNKEL (reference sequence). V gave up 0 bases and J gave up 3 bases, with 9 bases separating them. There are 14 residues in the CDR3. CDR3 bases: TGTGCCAGCAGCCAAGATAAGACATTCTACGAGCAGTACTTC. Translated, it gives CASSQDKTFYEQYF.